Reported below is one TCR beta chain. Its cognate antigen is unknown. TCRdb redid the calling of the 5' RACE reads with MiXCR, one entry per CDR3 protein. The sample lists roughly 250,000 distinct CDR3 sequences, about an eighth occurring once. The V and J ends lost 4 bases and 3 bases respectively, with 13 bases between them. The V gene's germline CDR1 is SGHRS and CDR2 YFSETQ. The CDR3 is 14 residues long. The data were taken from a study of T cells after yellow fever vaccination. Study results and caveats: Secondary responses were weaker yet peaked faster, day 5 versus 15. A small proportion of clonotypes was detected in both the CD4 and CD8 compartments.

This receptor was obtained from a man between 25 and 39 years old who received the YFV17D yellow fever vaccine. The sequences come from CD4+ T cells sorted from PBMCs, collected 45 days after the yellow fever booster vaccination. The chain recombines TRBV5-1 with TRBJ1-1, with D perhaps matching TRBD1 (5 bases). In DNA form, the CDR3 reads TGCGCCAGCAGCCCCTCGGGGGGTGACACTGAAGCTTTCTTT. Translating gives CASSPSGGDTEAFF.